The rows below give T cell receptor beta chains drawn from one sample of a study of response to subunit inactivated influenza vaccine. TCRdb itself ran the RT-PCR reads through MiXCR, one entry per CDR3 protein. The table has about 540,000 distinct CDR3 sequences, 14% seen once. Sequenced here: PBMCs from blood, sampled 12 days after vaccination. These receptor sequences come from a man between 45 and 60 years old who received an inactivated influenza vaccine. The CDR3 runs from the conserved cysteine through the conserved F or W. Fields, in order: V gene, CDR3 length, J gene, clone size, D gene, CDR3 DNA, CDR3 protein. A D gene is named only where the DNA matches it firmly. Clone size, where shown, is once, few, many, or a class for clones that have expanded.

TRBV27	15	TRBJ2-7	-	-	TGTGCCAGCAGTTTAGCCCCAGGGGCCCTCTACGAGCAGTACTTC	CASSLAPGALYEQYF
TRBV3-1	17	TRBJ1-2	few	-	TGTGCCAGCAGCCCAAGGGAATACAGGGAATCTTACTATGGCTACACCTTC	CASSPREYRESYYGYTF
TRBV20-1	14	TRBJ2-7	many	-	TGCAGTGCTATGTCCGGGACTTCCTCGGAGGAGCAGTACTTC	CSAMSGTSSEEQYF
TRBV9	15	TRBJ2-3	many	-	TGTGCCAGCAGCGTATTCGCGGCTAGCACAGATACGCAGTATTTT	CASSVFAASTDTQYF
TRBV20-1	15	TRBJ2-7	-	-	TGCAGTGCTACACCAACCCTAGCCGCGTACTACGAGCAGTACTTC	CSATPTLAAYYEQYF
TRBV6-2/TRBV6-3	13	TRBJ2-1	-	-	TGTGCCAGCAGTTACGTCGGGACCGGTGAGCAGTTCTTC	CASSYVGTGEQFF
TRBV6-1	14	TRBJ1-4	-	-	TGTGCCAGCAGCCCGACAGGCCCTAATTCGAGGGTGTTTTTT	CASSPTGPNSRVFF
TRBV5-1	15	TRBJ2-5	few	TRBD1	TGCGCCAGCAGCTTGGCCGGGACAGGGAAAGAGACCCAGTACTTC	CASSLAGTGKETQYF
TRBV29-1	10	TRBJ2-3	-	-	TGCAGCGTAAGTCCAGATACGCAGTATTTT	CSVSPDTQYF
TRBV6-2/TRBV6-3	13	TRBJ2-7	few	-	TGTGCCAGCAGTTACTTCCACAGGGACGAGCAGTACTTC	CASSYFHRDEQYF
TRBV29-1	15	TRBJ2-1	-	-	TGCAGCGTTGGGCTAAGGGGTGTCCCCTACAATGAGCAGTTCTTC	CSVGLRGVPYNEQFF
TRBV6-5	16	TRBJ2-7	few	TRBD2	TGTGCCAGCAGTAACCTAGCGGGAGCCCCACCCTACGAGCAGTACTTC	CASSNLAGAPPYEQYF
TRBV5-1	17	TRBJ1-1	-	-	TGCGCCAGCAGCTCAGGACAGCCCTTGGGTATGAACACTGAAGCTTTCTTT	CASSSGQPLGMNTEAFF
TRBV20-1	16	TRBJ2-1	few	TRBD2	TGCAGTGCTAGAAACCCCGGGGGGGCCAGACACAATGAGCAGTTCTTC	CSARNPGGARHNEQFF
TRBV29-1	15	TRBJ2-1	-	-	TGCAGCGTCGCCGTAGAGGGGGGCTATTGGAATGAGCAGTTCTTC	CSVAVEGGYWNEQFF
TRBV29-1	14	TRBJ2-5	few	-	TGCAGCGTTGAAGATAGGAGGAGTGGGGAGACCCAGTACTTC	CSVEDRRSGETQYF
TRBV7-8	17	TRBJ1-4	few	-	TGTGCCAGCAGCTCCTTCATGTTCGGGGGGCGTACTGAAAAACTGTTTTTT	CASSSFMFGGRTEKLFF
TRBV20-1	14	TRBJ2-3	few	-	TGCAGTGCCCCTCCGACACTTAGCACAGATACGCAGTATTTT	CSAPPTLSTDTQYF
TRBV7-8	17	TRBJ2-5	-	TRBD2	TGTGCCAGCACCACGGGCCGGGGACTAGCTAAGCAAGAGACCCAGTACTTC	CASTTGRGLAKQETQYF
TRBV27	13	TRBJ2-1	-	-	TGTGCCAGCAGCCGGGGACGTCTAAATGAGCAGTTCTTC	CASSRGRLNEQFF
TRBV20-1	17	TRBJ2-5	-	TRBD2	TGCAGTGCTAGAGGACTAGCGGAGCCCAAGTACCAAGAGACCCAGTACTTC	CSARGLAEPKYQETQYF
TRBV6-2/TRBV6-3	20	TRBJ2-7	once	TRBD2	TGTGCCAGCAGTTACTCAAGCCGATCTAGCGGGAGGGCCTACACCTACGAGCAGTACTTC	CASSYSSRSSGRAYTYEQYF
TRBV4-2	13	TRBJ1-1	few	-	TGTGCCAGCAGCCAACCCGACAGGCGTGAAGCTTTCTTT	CASSQPDRREAFF
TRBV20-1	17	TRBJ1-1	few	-	TGCAGTGCGCCTAGGCTTCGGGGGGGCGGTGGGAACACTGAAGCTTTCTTT	CSAPRLRGGGGNTEAFF
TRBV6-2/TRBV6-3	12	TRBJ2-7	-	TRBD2	TGTGCCAGCAGAGCCCTAGCGGGCGAGCAGTACTTC	CASRALAGEQYF
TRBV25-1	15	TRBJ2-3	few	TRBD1	TGTGCCAGCAGTATGGGACAGGGGGGTGCAGATACGCAGTATTTT	CASSMGQGGADTQYF
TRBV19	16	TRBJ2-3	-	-	TGTGCCAGTAGTATAGGAGGCGGGGTTAACACAGATACGCAGTATTTT	CASSIGGGVNTDTQYF
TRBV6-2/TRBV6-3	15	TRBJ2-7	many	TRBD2	TGTGCCAGCAGTTACGACGGGGGGACCATCTACGAGCAGTACTTC	CASSYDGGTIYEQYF
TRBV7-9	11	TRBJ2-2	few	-	TGTGCCAGCAGCGTAGCCGGGGAGCTGTTTTTT	CASSVAGELFF
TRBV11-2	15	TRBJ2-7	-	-	TGTGCCAGCAGCTTAGCCCCCGGCAGGGCCCACGAGCAGTACTTC	CASSLAPGRAHEQYF
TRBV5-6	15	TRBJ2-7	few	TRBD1	TGTGCCAGCAGTCGTCGGGACAGGGTCTCCTACGAGCAGTACTTC	CASSRRDRVSYEQYF
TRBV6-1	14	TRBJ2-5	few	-	TGTGCCAGCAGCTCTGTCACTAGTTTCGGGACCCAGTACTTC	CASSSVTSFGTQYF